The 32 T cell receptor beta chains listed next were all sequenced from one sample in a study of cytomegalovirus exposure and HLA in healthy donors. The PCR contained 60 Vbeta and 13 Jbeta primers. The assay was immunoSEQ multiplex PCR, and TCRdb's table has in-frame clones only and misses some. The sample holds about 160,000 clones; 84% are singletons and the top ten take 6.4%. Sequenced sample: PBMCs. The origin of the receptors is a man aged 45 to 65 in good health and CMV-seropositive.

This clone showed up just once. The rearrangement links TRBV28 to TRBJ2-3; TRBD2 matches at 7 bases. Germline assignment: CDR1 MDHEN and CDR2 SYDVKM. Trimming took 10 bases from V and 3 from J; bases not matched to a gene: 10. The CDR3 extends over 14 amino acids. CDR3 sequence: CATLTSLATDTQYF. CDR3 sequence (DNA): TGTGCCACTCTGACTAGCTTGGCGACAGATACGCAGTATTTT.

The rearrangement links TRBV6-6 to TRBJ1-4, with no clear D. Per the germline V gene, CDR1 is MNHNY and CDR2 is SVGAGI (reference sequence). This CDR3 region has 15 residues. V gave up 6 bases and J gave up 0 bases, with 11 bases separating them. The CDR3 DNA follows: TGTGCCAGCAGCCCCAGGCGAACAACTAATGAAAAACTGTTTTTT. Encoded protein: CASSPRRTTNEKLFF.

This rearrangement joins TRBV5-4 to TRBJ1-2, with D possibly matching TRBD1 (6 bases). The V end was cut by 0 bases, the J end by 5 bases, with 8 bases between. The CDR3 extends over 13 amino acids. Per germline, CDR1 SGHNT and CDR2 YYREEE (reference sequence). DNA of the CDR3: TGTGCCAGCAGCTTGGCCACAGGGTATGGCTACACCTTC. Translating gives CASSLATGYGYTF.

This rearrangement joins TRBV5-4 to TRBJ2-7, with D possibly being TRBD2 (6 bases). Trimming left V 4 bases short and J 6 bases short, with 8 bases between. The CDR3 runs 11 residues. The germline V gene has CDR1 SGHNT and CDR2 YYREEE (reference sequence). CDR3 in DNA: TGTGCCAGCAGCCGACTAGGCGAGCAGTACTTC. Translated: CASSRLGEQYF.

The chain uses TRBV5-6 and TRBJ2-7; tentatively, D is TRBD2 (6 bases). Germline V gives CDR1 SGHDT, CDR2 YYEEEE. Trimming cost V 3 bases and J 0 bases, with 16 bases left between them. The CDR3 spans 16 residues. The CDR3 DNA reads TGTGCCAGCAGCTGGAGGGGACGGGGTTCCTCCTACGAGCAGTACTTC. This codes for CASSWRGRGSSYEQYF.

The J gene is TRBJ2-3, the V gene TRBV5-1, with 11 bases lining up with TRBD2. Looked up from germline, CDR1 is SGHRS and CDR2 is YFSETQ. V trimming: 4 bases; J trimming: 4 bases; junction bases outside the gene matches: 8. There are 16 residues in the CDR3. CDR3 nucleotides: TGCGCCAGCAGCCCTGCGACTAGCGGGGACCCAGATACGCAGTATTTT. Translating it yields CASSPATSGDPDTQYF.

In this sample, this clone turned up a few times. The rearrangement uses TRBV21-1 and TRBJ2-1; the D call in the table, TRBD2, was not verified against the DNA. TRBV21-1 is a known pseudogene. CDR3 length equals 20 residues. The CDR3 DNA reads as TGTGCCAGCAGCCGAGGGGCTAGCGGGAGGCCATCAAGCTCCTACAATGAGCAGTTCTTC. Translating it yields CASSRGASGRPSSSYNEQFF.

The J gene is TRBJ2-6, the V gene TRBV6-4, with D uncertain. This CDR3 is 16 amino acids long. CDR1 is MRHNA, CDR2 SNTAGT, per germline. Trimming took off 0 bases at V and 1 base at J, with 7 bases between the two ends. The CDR3 DNA sequence: TGTGCCAGCAGTGACTCTCAGTTATCTGGGGCCAACGTCCTGACTTTC. It yields the protein CASSDSQLSGANVLTF.

The chain is built from TRBV5-6 and TRBJ2-7; D may be TRBD2 (7 bases). The CDR3 loop spans 17 amino acids. Germline-derived CDR1 and CDR2 are SGHDT and YYEEEE. Between the trimmed V and J ends, which lost 6 bases and 0 bases, there was a span of 22 bases. The DNA of the CDR3 is TGTGCCAGCACCCCTTCGAGGAGTGCGGGGGCCTCCTACGAGCAGTACTTC. The encoded protein is CASTPSRSAGASYEQYF. The full variable domain, rest sourced from reference TRBV5-6 and TRBJ2-7, is DAGVTQSPTHLIKTRGQQVTLRCSPKSGHDTVSWYQQALGQGPQFIFQYYEEEERQRGNFPDRFSGHQFPNYSSELNVNALLLGDSALYLCASTPSRSAGASYEQYFGPGTRLTVT.

This clone was recorded once. The V and J genes are TRBV19 and TRBJ1-2, with 12 bases identical to TRBD1. Germline CDR1 and CDR2: LNHDA and SQIVND (reference sequence). V lost 7 bases and J lost 3; bases outside the gene matches: 15. The CDR3 consists of 18 residues. The CDR3 region has the DNA TGTGCCAGTATCCCGGTTCCGGGACAGGGGGCTAATTACTATGGCTACACCTTC. Its protein product is CASIPVPGQGANYYGYTF.

The V and J genes are TRBV23-1 and TRBJ1-2, with D perhaps TRBD1 (6 bases). TRBV23-1 is placed among ORFs of uncertain function. The CDR3 runs 19 residues. V dropped 0 bases and J dropped 3 bases, with 23 bases sitting between them. Here the CDR3 DNA reads TGCGCCAGCAGTCAATCGCCAAGGTCAGGGGTCCTGTCCGACTATGGCTACACCTTC. This translates into CASSQSPRSGVLSDYGYTF.

This CDR3 reads CASSSGQGNSGYTF. In nucleotides, the CDR3 is TGTGCCAGCAGTTCGGGACAGGGGAATAGTGGCTACACCTTC. This rearrangement joins TRBV27 to TRBJ1-2; 10 bases line up with TRBD1. CDR3 length: 14 residues. The V gene end was trimmed by 4 bases and the J gene end by 7 bases; junction bases not matched to a gene: 6. Germline V gene sequence: CDR1 MNHEY, CDR2 SMNVEV (reference sequence).

The chain carries TRBV25-1 and TRBJ2-5, with 8 nucleotides matching TRBD1. The V segment lost 2 bases and the J segment 5 bases; nucleotides outside the gene matches: 13. This CDR3 has 17 amino acids. The V gene's germline CDR1 is MGHDK and CDR2 SYGVNS. The DNA for the CDR3 is TGTGCCAGCAGTGAACGCTCGACAGGGGTAGTTAGGGAGACCCAGTACTTC. Protein sequence: CASSERSTGVVRETQYF. Drawing the rest from reference TRBV25-1 and TRBJ2-5, the complete variable domain is EADIYQTPRYLVIGTGKKITLECSQTMGHDKMYWYQQDPGMELHLIHYSYGVNSTEKGDLSSESTVSRIRTEHFPLTLESARPSHTSQYLCASSERSTGVVRETQYFGPGTRLLVL.

The chain couples TRBV6-5 to TRBJ1-1; no definite D call. The CDR3 loop spans 11 amino acids. Germline-derived CDR1 and CDR2 are MNHEY and SVGAGI. V was pared by 7 bases and J by 0 bases, with 3 bases between. The CDR3 spells CASIMNTEAFF. The DNA of the CDR3 is TGTGCCAGCATTATGAACACTGAAGCTTTCTTT.

The sample holds a few counts of this clone. This chain uses TRBV6-6 with TRBJ1-1, with TRBD1 identical over 8 bases. The CDR3 totals 15 residues. The germline CDR1 and CDR2 sequences are MNHNY and SVGAGI (reference sequence). The V and J ends lost 3 bases and 4 bases, in that order; junction bases with no gene match: 7. CDR3 coding DNA: TGTGCCAGCAGTTATCCGGACAGGGCCGGCACTGAAGCTTTCTTT. Protein sequence: CASSYPDRAGTEAFF.

This clone appeared once. The chain links TRBV2 to TRBJ1-5, with D tentatively TRBD1 (5 bases). CDR1 is SNHLY and CDR2 is FYNNEI in the germline V gene. The CDR3 has 14 residues. V lost 4 bases, J lost 1 base, and 8 bases lay in between. The CDR3 here is CASSGGGSNQPQHF. The CDR3 bases are TGTGCCAGCAGTGGGGGGGGAAGCAATCAGCCCCAGCATTTT.

This chain connects TRBV27 to TRBJ2-5, with 11 bases lining up with TRBD1. The CDR3 consists of 17 residues. Per the germline V gene, CDR1 is MNHEY and CDR2 is SMNVEV (reference sequence). V lost 5 bases to trimming and J lost 2 bases; unmatched junction nucleotides: 10. The CDR3 sequence is CASSIRTGGVGQETQYF. CDR3 DNA sequence: TGTGCCAGCAGTATAAGGACAGGGGGCGTGGGACAAGAGACCCAGTACTTC.

This chain joins TRBV7-9 and TRBJ2-1; TRBD1 aligns across 11 bases. This CDR3 comprises 14 residues. Losses at the gene ends were 5 bases for V and 6 bases for J; bases not matched to a gene: 3. Germline V gives CDR1 SEHNR, CDR2 FQNEAQ (reference sequence). The CDR3 loop reads CASSPGTGGNEQFF. The CDR3 DNA follows: TGTGCCAGCAGCCCGGGGACAGGGGGCAATGAGCAGTTCTTC.

This clone was detected only a few times. The gene calls are TRBV7-8 and TRBJ2-7, with TRBD2 identical over 10 bases. Germline V gene sequence: CDR1 SGHVS, CDR2 FQNEAQ. This CDR3 has 18 amino acids. Trimming cost V 1 base and J 0 bases; bases outside gene matches: 9. The DNA for the CDR3 is TGTGCCAGCAGCTTAGGGAGTAAGCGGGGGGGGGACTCCTACGAGCAGTACTTC. Protein: CASSLGSKRGGDSYEQYF.

This clone has more than one count but fewer than ten. The chain joins TRBV25-1 to TRBJ1-3; D is possibly TRBD1 (5 bases). The CDR3 loop spans 12 amino acids. CDR1 MGHDK and CDR2 SYGVNS come from the germline V gene. Trimming took off 2 bases at V and 7 bases at J, with 6 bases between the two ends. Here the CDR3 reads CASSEKGNTIYF. The CDR3 nucleotides read TGTGCCAGCAGTGAAAAGGGGAACACCATATATTTT.

The chain employs TRBV15 and TRBJ1-6; TRBD1 aligns across 7 bases. Germline assignment: CDR1 LNHNV and CDR2 YYDKDF (reference sequence). The CDR3 is made up of 15 amino acids. The V gene end was trimmed by 0 bases and the J gene end by 7 bases; junction bases not matched to a gene: 3. In nucleotides, the CDR3 is TGTGCCACCAGCAGAGATCGGGACAGAAATTCACCCCTCCACTTT. Translation: CATSRDRDRNSPLHF.

Comment on this clone: At one boundary the junction diverges from the germline segment, which might be a read error. The chain couples TRBV2 to TRBJ1-2; 9 bases line up with TRBD1. The CDR3 loop spans 18 amino acids. Germline-derived CDR1 and CDR2 are SNHLY and FYNNEI. CDR3 sequence: CASSEKSRDRVTNYGHTF. The DNA for the CDR3 is TGTGCCAGCAGTGAAAAATCCCGGGACAGGGTAACTAACTATGGCCACACCTTC.

V and J are TRBV2 and TRBJ1-3; no clear D gene. The germline V gene encodes CDR1 SNHLY and CDR2 FYNNEI. This CDR3 region has 13 residues. The ends were cut back, 3 bases at V and 5 bases at J, with 8 bases in the middle. DNA for the CDR3: TGTGCCAGCAGTGACCCGGGAAGAAACACCATATATTTT. It encodes CASSDPGRNTIYF.

This clone has a single count. V is TRBV27 and J is TRBJ1-4, with TRBD1 matching 7 bases. The CDR3 contains 14 residues. Per the germline V gene, CDR1 is MNHEY and CDR2 is SMNVEV (reference sequence). Trimming cost V 10 bases and J 8 bases; bases outside gene matches: 13. CDR3 sequence reads: CATMPTTGMEKLFF. The CDR3 region has the DNA TGTGCCACCATGCCTACGACAGGGATGGAAAAACTGTTTTTT.

The gene calls are TRBV5-1 and TRBJ1-2, with D hard to call. Trimming took 3 bases from V and 2 from J, leaving 8 bases between them. Per the germline V gene, CDR1 is SGHRS and CDR2 is YFSETQ. This CDR3 has 13 amino acids. The CDR3 DNA reads as TGCGCCAGCAGCTCAGGATTAAACTATGGCTACACCTTC. Encoded protein: CASSSGLNYGYTF.

This CDR3 reads CASSTRVTGGGYTF. For the CDR3, the DNA is TGCGCCAGCAGCACCCGTGTGACCGGAGGTGGCTACACCTTC. This chain connects TRBV5-1 to TRBJ1-2; the D is unclear. V gave up 4 bases and J gave up 7 bases, with 17 bases separating them. The CDR3 spans 14 residues. CDR1 and CDR2 (germline): SGHRS, YFSETQ.

The rearrangement uses TRBV5-1 and TRBJ2-1; 7 bases agree with TRBD2. Looked up from germline, CDR1 is SGHRS and CDR2 is YFSETQ. The CDR3 has 13 amino acids. J gave up 6 bases and V 0 bases, and 0 bases lay outside the gene matches. The CDR3 region is CASSLAGGNEQFF. CDR3 DNA sequence: TGCGCCAGCAGCTTGGCGGGGGGCAATGAGCAGTTCTTC.

This rearrangement joins TRBV9 to TRBJ2-3; D call uncertain. The CDR3 has 12 amino acids. Germline V lookup: CDR1 SGDLS, CDR2 YYNGEE. V was trimmed by 1 base and J by 6 bases, leaving 6 bases between them. The CDR3 region has the DNA TGTGCCAGCAGCGTACATCAGGATACGCAGTATTTT. This sequence encodes CASSVHQDTQYF. The whole variable domain, filled in from reference TRBV9 and TRBJ2-3, reads DSGVTQTPKHLITATGQRVTLRCSPRSGDLSVYWYQQSLDQGLQFLIQYYNGEERAKGNILERFSAQQFPDLHSELNLSSLELGDSALYFCASSVHQDTQYFGPGTRLTVL.

The chain has TRBV6-1 and TRBJ2-3; D unresolved. The CDR3 is made up of 16 amino acids. In germline, CDR1 is MNHNS, CDR2 SASEGT. V lost 3 bases and J lost 3, with 16 bases in between. CDR3 sequence: CASSDGQEVVTDTQYF. CDR3 DNA sequence: TGTGCCAGCAGTGATGGCCAGGAAGTGGTGACAGATACGCAGTATTTT.

The CDR3 sequence: CASSLQLVYNEQFF. As DNA, the CDR3 is TGTGCCAGCAGCTTACAACTAGTCTACAATGAGCAGTTCTTC. V is TRBV13 and J is TRBJ2-1, with D possibly TRBD2 on 5 matching bases. There are 14 residues in the CDR3. Per germline, CDR1 PRHDT and CDR2 FYEKMQ (reference sequence). Deletions cut 2 bases from V and 3 bases from J, with 8 bases between.

The rearrangement uses TRBV6-6 and TRBJ1-2, with D maybe TRBD1 (5 bases). This CDR3 spans 14 amino acids. Germline CDR1 reads MNHNY; CDR2 reads SVGAGI (reference sequence). V was clipped by 4 bases and J by 0 bases, with 9 bases between them. CDR3 sequence reads: CASSWGAPNYGYTF. The CDR3 DNA sequence: TGTGCCAGCAGTTGGGGCGCCCCTAACTATGGCTACACCTTC.

The chain carries TRBV5-1 and TRBJ2-1; 7 bases fit TRBD2. The CDR3 spans 19 residues. CDR1 and CDR2 from the germline V gene are SGHRS and YFSETQ. With V trimmed by 0 bases and J by 0 bases, 12 bases remained unmatched. As DNA, the CDR3 is TGCGCCAGCAGCTTGGGGTTAGCGGGTTCCACCAGCTCCTACAATGAGCAGTTCTTC. Its translation: CASSLGLAGSTSSYNEQFF.